This passage covers 25 T cell receptor beta chains from one sample sequenced in a study of OX40 agonist ivuxolimab in advanced cancers. Profiled with immunoSEQ multiplex PCR; TCRdb holds only in-frame clones, not every one. The sample has some 50,000 clones, roughly 83% seen once. The sample here was CD4+ or CD8+ T cells sorted from blood, taken in a trial of the OX40 agonist ivuxolimab. Receptors were obtained from an adult with an advanced solid tumor such as melanoma, head and neck, liver or kidney cancer.

The chain joins TRBV7-2 to TRBJ2-5; 10 bases align to TRBD1. The DNA end favors TRBJ2-7, so the J call may be wrong. The CDR3 has 15 amino acids. Germline CDR1 is SGHTA and CDR2 is FQGNSA. CDR3 nucleotides: TGTGCCAGCAGACGTCACGGGACAGGGGATTACGAGCAGTACTTC. Protein product: CASRRHGTGDYEQYF.

This sequence joins TRBV5-4 and TRBJ2-7, with a possible D match to TRBD1 (5 bases). The CDR3 consists of 14 residues. Deletions cut 2 bases from V and 7 bases from J, with 16 bases between. Germline-derived CDR1 and CDR2 are SGHNT and YYREEE (reference sequence). This CDR3 is CASSFQVGRAEQYF. The CDR3 nucleotides are TGTGCCAGCAGCTTTCAGGTCGGCAGGGCGGAGCAGTACTTC. Variable domain in full (rest from reference TRBV5-4 and TRBJ2-7): ETGVTQSPTHLIKTRGQQVTLRCSSQSGHNTVSWYQQALGQGPQFIFQYYREEENGRGNFPPRFSGLQFPNYSSELNVNALELDDSALYLCASSFQVGRAEQYFGPGTRLTVT.

The gene calls are TRBV2 and TRBJ1-2; D remains unclear. Germline assignment: CDR1 SNHLY and CDR2 FYNNEI. V was trimmed by 4 bases and J by 5 bases, leaving 14 bases between them. CDR3 length: 14 residues. The DNA of the CDR3 is TGTGCCAGCAGTGGTGAGACGGTTGTTTATGGCTACACCTTC. This translates into CASSGETVVYGYTF. Supplemented by reference TRBV2 and TRBJ1-2, the full variable domain reads EPEVTQTPSHQVTQMGQEVILRCVPISNHLYFYWYRQILGQKVEFLVSFYNNEISEKSEIFDDQFSVERPDGSNFTLKIRSTKLEDSAMYFCASSGETVVYGYTFGSGTRLTVV.

The chain has TRBV12-5 and TRBJ1-1, with TRBD1 identical over 7 bases. The length of the CDR3 is 14 residues. V was pared by 6 bases and J by 8 bases, with 12 bases of the junction left unmatched. Germline V gene lookup returns CDR1 LGHNT and CDR2 FRNRAP. The CDR3 protein is CASGLTGEGGEAFF. The CDR3 bases are TGTGCTAGTGGCCTCACAGGGGAGGGGGGCGAAGCTTTCTTT.

This chain uses TRBV5-5 with TRBJ2-7; D is unresolved. Germline V lookup: CDR1 SGHKS, CDR2 YYEKEE (reference sequence). V lost 0 bases and J lost 1, with 8 bases in between. The CDR3 runs to 14 residues. For the CDR3, the DNA is TGTGCCAGCAGCTTGGTTGCTAGTTCCTACGAGCAGTACTTC. Its protein is CASSLVASSYEQYF.

The chain is built from TRBV10-3 and TRBJ1-2; 9 nucleotides match TRBD1. Germline V gives CDR1 ENHRY, CDR2 SYGVKD. The trim removed 8 bases at V and 7 bases at J, leaving 8 bases unmatched. This CDR3 has 13 amino acids. The CDR3 region is CAILGTGWSGYTF. The CDR3 nucleotides are TGTGCCATCCTCGGGACAGGGTGGAGTGGCTACACCTTC.

The genes are TRBV28 and TRBJ2-7, with D possibly being TRBD1 (5 bases). Per germline, CDR1 MDHEN and CDR2 SYDVKM. Trimming cost V 6 bases and J 2 bases, with 8 bases left between them. The CDR3 contains 12 residues. Here the CDR3 reads CASRVGAYEQYF. CDR3 bases: TGTGCCAGCAGAGTAGGGGCCTACGAGCAGTACTTC.

This chain uses TRBV6-1 with TRBJ1-5; TRBD1 agrees at 10 bases. There are 14 residues in the CDR3. The germline V gene has CDR1 MNHNS and CDR2 SASEGT. V trimming: 7 bases; J trimming: 6 bases; junction bases outside the gene matches: 6. CDR3 loop: CASTTGGIGQPQHF. The CDR3, as DNA: TGTGCCAGCACGACAGGGGGCATCGGTCAGCCCCAGCATTTT.

The chain couples TRBV5-6 to TRBJ1-2; TRBD1 matches 7 bases. In germline, CDR1 is SGHDT, CDR2 YYEEEE. The V gene end was trimmed by 5 bases and the J gene end by 2 bases; junction bases not matched to a gene: 6. The CDR3 is 14 residues long. The CDR3 DNA is TGTGCCAGCAGTTCGGGACAGCGAAACTATGGCTACACCTTC. This sequence encodes CASSSGQRNYGYTF.

V and J are TRBV27 and TRBJ2-5; possibly TRBD2 for D (7 bases). The CDR3 is 15 residues long. Germline-derived CDR1 and CDR2 are MNHEY and SMNVEV (reference sequence). Trimming pared 6 bases from V and 6 bases from J, leaving 20 bases between. CDR3: CASSPDPGGQKTQYF. The CDR3 DNA reads as TGTGCCAGCAGCCCAGACCCCGGGGGGCAGAAGACCCAGTACTTC.

This sequence joins TRBV28 and TRBJ2-2; the D is unclear. Germline V gene sequence: CDR1 MDHEN, CDR2 SYDVKM. Trimming pared 1 base from V and 3 bases from J, leaving 9 bases between. CDR3 length: 15 amino acids. The CDR3 bases are TGTGCCAGCAGTTTATTAAGTACGGACACCGGGGAGCTGTTTTTT. This translates into CASSLLSTDTGELFF.

The chain has TRBV6-4 and TRBJ2-2; 10 positions match TRBD2. Germline CDR1 is MRHNA and CDR2 is SNTAGT. The CDR3 runs 16 residues. J was trimmed by 1 base and V by 4 bases; bases with no gene match: 3. CDR3: CASSGWTSGNTGELFF. CDR3 DNA sequence: TGTGCCAGCAGTGGGTGGACTAGCGGGAACACCGGGGAGCTGTTTTTT.

V is TRBV5-4 and J is TRBJ2-1, with TRBD2 identical over 8 bases. The CDR3 is 15 amino acids. CDR1 and CDR2 from the germline V gene are SGHNT and YYREEE (reference sequence). Trimming took 7 bases from V and 5 from J; bases not matched to a gene: 11. The CDR3 protein is CASFPRAGVNNEQFF. In DNA, the CDR3 is TGTGCCAGCTTCCCCCGAGCGGGAGTAAACAATGAGCAGTTCTTC.

CDR3 sequence (DNA): TGTGCCATCAGTGACGGACAGGGGGGGGAGACCCAGTACTTC. It is translated as CAISDGQGGETQYF. The chain is built from TRBV10-3 and TRBJ2-5; 10 bases agree with TRBD1. Trimming at V came to 3 bases and at J to 5 bases, leaving 3 bases not matched to a gene. The germline gives CDR1 ENHRY, CDR2 SYGVKD. This CDR3 region has 14 residues.

The CDR3 spells CASSLQGGVPNTEAFF. The DNA for the CDR3 is TGTGCCAGCAGCCTACAAGGCGGGGTCCCTAACACTGAAGCTTTCTTT. The rearrangement uses TRBV7-2 and TRBJ1-1; D uncertain. Trimming stripped 5 bases from V and 2 bases from J, with 18 bases between. The CDR3 length is 16 residues. In germline, CDR1 is SGHTA, CDR2 FQGNSA.

This chain joins TRBV29-1 and TRBJ2-3, with 9 nucleotides matching TRBD1. The CDR3 is made up of 15 amino acids. The J segment lost 8 bases and the V segment lost 7 bases, leaving 16 bases of the junction unmatched. CDR1 and CDR2 (germline): SQVTM, ANQGSEA. The CDR3 is CSARDRVSDAGTQYF. DNA of the CDR3: TGCAGCGCCAGGGACAGGGTGAGCGACGCGGGTACGCAGTATTTT.

V is TRBV5-5 and J is TRBJ1-6, with TRBD1 matching 7 bases. CDR3 length: 15 residues. Trimming removed 1 base from V and 8 bases from J; junction bases left unmatched: 6. Germline V gene sequence: CDR1 SGHKS, CDR2 YYEKEE (reference sequence). The CDR3 DNA reads TGTGCCAGCAGCTTGAGTGACAGGGAGGATTCACCCCTCCACTTT. Protein product: CASSLSDREDSPLHF.

This chain connects TRBV18 to TRBJ2-7; D is unclear. V shed 3 bases and J shed 1 base, with 10 bases lying between them. Germline-derived CDR1 and CDR2 are KGHSH and LQKENI. The CDR3 is made up of 14 amino acids. CDR3 coding DNA: TGTGCCAGCTCACCCTTCGACACATCCTACGAGCAGTACTTC. This gives the protein CASSPFDTSYEQYF.

About this clone: A far larger clone is a single base away, which makes a read error likely. The chain is built from TRBV4-2 and TRBJ1-2; TRBD1 is a possible D gene (5 bases). V gave up 3 bases and J gave up 1 base, with 18 bases separating them. The CDR3 contains 17 residues. Germline V CDR1 and CDR2: LGHNA, YNFKEQ. CDR3 DNA: TGTGCCAGCAGCCAGGATTCATGGGACGGTCATAACTATGGCTACACCTTC. Translated: CASSQDSWDGHNYGYTF.

The chain links TRBV7-3 to TRBJ2-1; TRBD2 matches 8 bases. The CDR3 loop spans 15 amino acids. The germline gives CDR1 SGHTA, CDR2 FQGTGA. V lost 7 bases and J lost 9; bases outside the gene matches: 14. The CDR3 DNA reads as TGTGCCAGCACTATCCAGGCGGGAGGCCTTAGTGAGCAGTTCTTC. Its translation is CASTIQAGGLSEQFF. The full variable domain, rest sourced from reference TRBV7-3 and TRBJ2-1, is GAGVSQTPSNKVTEKGKYVELRCDPISGHTALYWYRQSLGQGPEFLIYFQGTGAADDSGLPNDRFFAVRPEGSVSTLKIQRTERGDSAVYLCASTIQAGGLSEQFFGPGTRLTVL.

The chain couples TRBV14 to TRBJ2-1; D tentatively fits TRBD1 or TRBD2 (5 bases each). Trimming pared 1 base from V and 7 bases from J, leaving 8 bases between. Germline CDR1 SGHDN, CDR2 FVKESK. The CDR3 length is 13 residues. This CDR3 is CASSQARGNEQFF. For the CDR3, the DNA is TGTGCCAGCAGCCAAGCGAGGGGAAATGAGCAGTTCTTC.

The V call is TRBV18, the J call TRBJ2-7, with 9 bases fitting TRBD2. The CDR3 is 16 residues long. Trimming took 0 bases from V and 5 from J; bases not matched to a gene: 8. The V gene's germline CDR1 is KGHSH and CDR2 LQKENI. The CDR3 DNA reads as TGTGCCAGCTCACCACCGGTTAGCGGGAGTACGCACGAGCAGTACTTC. Its protein product is CASSPPVSGSTHEQYF.

The V call is TRBV4-1, the J call TRBJ2-7; D call uncertain. Trimming pared 2 bases from V and 5 bases from J, leaving 19 bases between. Germline lookup yields CDR1 MGHRA and CDR2 YSYEKL. The CDR3 totals 16 residues. The chain's CDR3 is CASSQRQGGASNEQYF. The DNA for the CDR3 is TGCGCCAGCAGCCAACGCCAAGGCGGAGCGTCCAACGAGCAGTACTTC.

This chain connects TRBV11-2 to TRBJ1-1; 9 nucleotides line up with TRBD1. CDR3 size: 16 residues. In germline, CDR1 is SGHAT, CDR2 FQNNGV. V lost 5 bases and J lost 6; bases outside the gene matches: 13. CDR3: CASSPRPGTGLAEAFF. For the CDR3, the DNA is TGTGCCAGCAGCCCCCGTCCCGGGACAGGGTTGGCTGAAGCTTTCTTT.

The chain links TRBV4-2 to TRBJ1-5; D ambiguous. Germline V gene lookup returns CDR1 LGHNA and CDR2 YNFKEQ. Trimming removed 2 bases from V and 3 bases from J, with 8 bases in between. There are 14 residues in the CDR3. CDR3 residues: CASSQSGVNQPQHF. The CDR3, as DNA: TGTGCCAGCAGCCAATCCGGAGTCAATCAGCCCCAGCATTTT.